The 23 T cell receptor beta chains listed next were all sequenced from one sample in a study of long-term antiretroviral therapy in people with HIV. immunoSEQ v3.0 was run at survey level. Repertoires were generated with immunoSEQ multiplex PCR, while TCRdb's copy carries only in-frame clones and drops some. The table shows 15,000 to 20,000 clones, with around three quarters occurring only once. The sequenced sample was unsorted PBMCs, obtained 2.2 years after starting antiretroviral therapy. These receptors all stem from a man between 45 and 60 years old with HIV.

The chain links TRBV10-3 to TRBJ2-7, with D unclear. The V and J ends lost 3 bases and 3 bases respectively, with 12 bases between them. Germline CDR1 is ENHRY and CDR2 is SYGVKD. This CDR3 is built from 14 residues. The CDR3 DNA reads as TGTGCCATCAGTGACAGTGGGCTGGGCTACGAGCAGTACTTC. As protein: CAISDSGLGYEQYF.

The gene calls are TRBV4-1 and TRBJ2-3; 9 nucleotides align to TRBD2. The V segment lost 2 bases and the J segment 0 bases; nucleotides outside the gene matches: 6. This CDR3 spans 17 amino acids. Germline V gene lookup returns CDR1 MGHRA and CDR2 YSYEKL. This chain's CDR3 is CASSQSGLAGSTDTQYF. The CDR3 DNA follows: TGCGCCAGCAGCCAATCAGGCCTAGCGGGGAGCACAGATACGCAGTATTTT.

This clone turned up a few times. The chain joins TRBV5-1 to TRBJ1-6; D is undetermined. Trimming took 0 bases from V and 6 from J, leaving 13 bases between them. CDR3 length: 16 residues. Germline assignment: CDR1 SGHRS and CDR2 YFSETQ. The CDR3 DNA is TGCGCCAGCAGCTTGGGGGAATTATTGGGTAATTCACCCCTCCACTTT. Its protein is CASSLGELLGNSPLHF.

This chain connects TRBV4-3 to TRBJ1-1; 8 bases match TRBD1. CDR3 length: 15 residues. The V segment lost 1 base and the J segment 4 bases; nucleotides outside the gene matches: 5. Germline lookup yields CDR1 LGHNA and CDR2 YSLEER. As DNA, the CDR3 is TGCGCCAGCAGCCAAGGCCAAACAGGGGGCACTGAAGCTTTCTTT. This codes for CASSQGQTGGTEAFF.

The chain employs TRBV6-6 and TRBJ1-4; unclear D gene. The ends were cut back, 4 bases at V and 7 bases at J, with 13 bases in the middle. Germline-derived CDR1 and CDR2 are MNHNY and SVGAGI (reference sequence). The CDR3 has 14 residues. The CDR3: CASSLAGLSEKLFF. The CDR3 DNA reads TGTGCCAGCAGTTTGGCCGGGCTGTCTGAAAAACTGTTTTTT.

The CDR3, as DNA: TGTGCCAGCAGCAATAAACAGGGTTTTGTCGCCTACGAGCAGTACTTC. Protein: CASSNKQGFVAYEQYF. The chain couples TRBV7-8 to TRBJ2-7, with a possible D match to TRBD1 (6 bases). The CDR3 has 16 residues. V shed 5 bases and J shed 2 bases, with 19 bases lying between them. Per germline, CDR1 SGHVS and CDR2 FQNEAQ.

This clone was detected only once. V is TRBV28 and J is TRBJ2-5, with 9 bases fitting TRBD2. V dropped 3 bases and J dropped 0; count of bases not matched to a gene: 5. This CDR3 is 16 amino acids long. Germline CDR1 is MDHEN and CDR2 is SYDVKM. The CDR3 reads CASSLVAGVYQETQYF. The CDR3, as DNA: TGTGCCAGCAGTTTGGTAGCGGGGGTGTACCAAGAGACCCAGTACTTC.

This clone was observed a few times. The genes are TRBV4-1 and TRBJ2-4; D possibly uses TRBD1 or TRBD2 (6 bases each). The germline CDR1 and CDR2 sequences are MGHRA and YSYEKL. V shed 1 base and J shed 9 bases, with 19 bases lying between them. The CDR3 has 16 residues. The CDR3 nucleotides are TGCGCCAGCAGCCAAGCTCTAGGGGGAGGCGAGATCATTCAGTACTTC. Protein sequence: CASSQALGGGEIIQYF.

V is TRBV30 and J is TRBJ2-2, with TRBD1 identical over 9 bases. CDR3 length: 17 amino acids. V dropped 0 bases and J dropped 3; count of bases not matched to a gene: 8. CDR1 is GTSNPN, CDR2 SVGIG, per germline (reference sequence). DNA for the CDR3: TGTGCCTGGAGTGTGCCGCCGGGACAGGGAGACACCGGGGAGCTGTTTTTT. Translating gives CAWSVPPGQGDTGELFF.

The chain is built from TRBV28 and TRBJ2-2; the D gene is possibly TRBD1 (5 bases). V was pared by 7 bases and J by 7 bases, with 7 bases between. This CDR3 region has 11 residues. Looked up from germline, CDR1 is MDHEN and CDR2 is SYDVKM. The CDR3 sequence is CASKTGGELFF. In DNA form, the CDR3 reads TGTGCCAGCAAAACAGGCGGGGAGCTGTTTTTT.

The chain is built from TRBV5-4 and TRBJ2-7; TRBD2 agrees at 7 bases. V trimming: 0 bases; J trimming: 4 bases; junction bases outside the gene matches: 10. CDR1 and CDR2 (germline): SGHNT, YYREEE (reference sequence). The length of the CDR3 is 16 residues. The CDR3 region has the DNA TGTGCCAGCAGCTTGGGCGCTAGCGGAGGGGAATACGAGCAGTACTTC. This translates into CASSLGASGGEYEQYF.

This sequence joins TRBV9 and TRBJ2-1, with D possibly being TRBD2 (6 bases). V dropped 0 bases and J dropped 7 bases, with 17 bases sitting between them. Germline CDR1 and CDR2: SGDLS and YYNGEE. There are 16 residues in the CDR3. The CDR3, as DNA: TGTGCCAGCAGCGTAGCTCGTTGGGGCGCGGGAAATGAGCAGTTCTTC. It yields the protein CASSVARWGAGNEQFF.

The CDR3 DNA sequence: TGTGCCAGCAGCTTCTTTGTGAACACTGAAGCTTTCTTT. As protein: CASSFFVNTEAFF. V and J are TRBV7-9 and TRBJ1-1; D remains unclear. The CDR3 covers 13 residues. V lost 3 bases, J lost 0 bases, and 5 bases lay in between. Germline V gene sequence: CDR1 SEHNR, CDR2 FQNEAQ (reference sequence).

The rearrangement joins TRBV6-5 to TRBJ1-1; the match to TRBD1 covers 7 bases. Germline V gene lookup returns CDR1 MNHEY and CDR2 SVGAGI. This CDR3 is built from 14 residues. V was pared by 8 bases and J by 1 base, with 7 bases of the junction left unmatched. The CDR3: CASRHRQGNTEAFF. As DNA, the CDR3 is TGTGCCAGCCGCCACCGACAGGGGAACACTGAAGCTTTCTTT.

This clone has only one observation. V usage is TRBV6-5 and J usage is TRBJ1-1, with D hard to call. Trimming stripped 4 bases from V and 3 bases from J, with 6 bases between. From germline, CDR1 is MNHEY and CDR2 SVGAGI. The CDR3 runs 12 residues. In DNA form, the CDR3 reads TGTGCCAGCAGTTCTTGGGACACTGAAGCTTTCTTT. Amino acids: CASSSWDTEAFF.

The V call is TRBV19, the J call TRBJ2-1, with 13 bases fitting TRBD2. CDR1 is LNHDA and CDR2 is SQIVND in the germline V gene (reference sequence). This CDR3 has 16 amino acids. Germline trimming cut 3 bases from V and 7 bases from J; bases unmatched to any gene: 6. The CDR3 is CASSIGLAGDTNEQFF. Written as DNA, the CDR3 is TGTGCCAGTAGTATCGGACTAGCGGGAGATACGAATGAGCAGTTCTTC. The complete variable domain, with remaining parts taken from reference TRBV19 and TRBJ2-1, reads DGGITQSPKYLFRKEGQNVTLSCEQNLNHDAMYWYRQDPGQGLRLIYYSQIVNDFQKGDIAEGYSVSREKKESFPLTVTSAQKNPTAFYLCASSIGLAGDTNEQFFGPGTRLTVL.

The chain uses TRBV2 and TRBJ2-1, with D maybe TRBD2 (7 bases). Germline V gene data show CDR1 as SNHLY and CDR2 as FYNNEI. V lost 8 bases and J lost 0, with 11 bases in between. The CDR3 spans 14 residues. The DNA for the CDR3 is TGTGCCAGCGGGGGGGCGAGCTCCTACAATGAGCAGTTCTTC. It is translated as CASGGASSYNEQFF.

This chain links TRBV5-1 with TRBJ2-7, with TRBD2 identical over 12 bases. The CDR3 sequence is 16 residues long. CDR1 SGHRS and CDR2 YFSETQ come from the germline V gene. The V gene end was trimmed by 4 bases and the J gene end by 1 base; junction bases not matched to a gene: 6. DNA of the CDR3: TGCGCCAGCAGCGTCACCGGGACTAGCGGGTCCTACGAGCAGTACTTC. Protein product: CASSVTGTSGSYEQYF.

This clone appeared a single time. The CDR3 spells CASSQPRTAGDEKLFF. In nucleotides, the CDR3 is TGTGCCAGCAGCCAACCGAGGACAGCAGGCGATGAAAAACTGTTTTTT. The V and J genes are TRBV14 and TRBJ1-4; the D gene is possibly TRBD1 (6 bases). CDR3 length equals 16 residues. Trimming stripped 2 bases from V and 6 bases from J, with 16 bases between. Germline values: CDR1 SGHDN, CDR2 FVKESK.

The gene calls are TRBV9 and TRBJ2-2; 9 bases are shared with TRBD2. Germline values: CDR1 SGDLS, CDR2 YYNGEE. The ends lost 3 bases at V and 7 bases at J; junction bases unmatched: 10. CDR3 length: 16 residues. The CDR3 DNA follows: TGTGCCAGCAGCGCTTTTGCGGGGGGGCCGGGCGGGGAGCTGTTTTTT. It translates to CASSAFAGGPGGELFF.

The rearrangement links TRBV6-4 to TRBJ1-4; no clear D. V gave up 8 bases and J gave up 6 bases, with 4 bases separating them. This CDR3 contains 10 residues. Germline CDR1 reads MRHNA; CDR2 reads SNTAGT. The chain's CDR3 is CASADEKLFF. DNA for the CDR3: TGTGCCAGCGCGGATGAAAAACTGTTTTTT.

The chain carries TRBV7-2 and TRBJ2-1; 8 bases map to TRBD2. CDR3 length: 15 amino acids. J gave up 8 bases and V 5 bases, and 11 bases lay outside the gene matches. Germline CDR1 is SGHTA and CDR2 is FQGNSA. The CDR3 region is CASSVGLAITYEQFF. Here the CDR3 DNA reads TGTGCCAGCAGCGTCGGACTAGCTATCACCTATGAGCAGTTCTTC.

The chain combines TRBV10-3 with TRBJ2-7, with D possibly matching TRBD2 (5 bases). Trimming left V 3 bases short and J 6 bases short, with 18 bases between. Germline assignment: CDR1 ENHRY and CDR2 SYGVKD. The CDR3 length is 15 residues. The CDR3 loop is CAISDGVTMGGEQYF. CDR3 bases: TGTGCCATCAGTGACGGGGTTACTATGGGTGGCGAGCAGTACTTC.